This TCR beta chain was obtained from a study of OX40 agonist ivuxolimab in advanced cancers. The wider study: Checkpoint inhibitors had been given previously to 35% to 50% of patients. Points from the study as a whole: The investigators did not determine what antigen specificity the expanded peripheral T cells had. CD4+ and CD8+ blood T cells expanded clonally by week 6 at 0.1 to 3.0 mg/kg.

The protocol was immunoSEQ multiplex PCR, while the TCRdb copy is restricted to in-frame clones and leaves out a portion. Of roughly 100,000 clones in the sample, around four fifths were seen once. V was shortened by 0 bases and J by 2 bases, with 8 bases between the two germline ends. CDR3 length equals 14 residues. About this clone: Its antigen is not known.

The sample consisted of CD4+ or CD8+ T cells sorted from blood, taken in a trial of the OX40 agonist ivuxolimab. The receptor's source is an adult with an advanced solid tumor such as melanoma, head and neck, liver or kidney cancer. J is TRBJ1-1 and V is TRBV5-3; D uncertain. TRBV5-3 is an open reading frame, and its role is uncertain. This CDR3 reads CARSLVDTNTEAFF. CDR3 nucleotides: TGTGCCAGAAGCTTGGTTGACACCAACACTGAAGCTTTCTTT.